This entry describes one T cell receptor beta chain. Other DNA variants within this sample encode the same CDR3. The data were taken from a study of blood T cell repertoires in COVID-19. Produced via immunoSEQ multiplex PCR; TCRdb's table is partial and in-frame only. The sample lists 180,000 or so clones, approximately 82% occurring once. This CDR3 is 15 amino acids long. The germline V gene has CDR1 SGHTA and CDR2 FQGNSA. The J segment lost 4 bases and the V segment lost 1 base, leaving 4 bases of the junction unmatched. The chain carries TRBV7-2 and TRBJ2-1; TRBD2 matches at 7 bases. The receptor comes from a human donor with acute or convalescent COVID-19. The donor label of this sample is uncertain. Source material: peripheral blood. The CDR3 region is CASSLEGREYNEQFF. DNA for the CDR3: TGTGCCAGCAGCTTAGAGGGGAGGGAGTACAATGAGCAGTTCTTC.